These 23 T cell receptor beta chains came from one sample sequenced in a study of CD8 T cells in ankylosing spondylitis. TCRdb reprocessed the 5' RACE reads with MiXCR, giving one entry per CDR3 protein. The repertoire holds around 25,000 distinct CDR3 sequences, 10% to 15% seen once, with around 37% in the top ten. The sequenced sample was blood. All receptors come from a male donor with ankylosing spondylitis or in good health (not recorded which).

This clonotype was seen more than once but under ten times. This chain connects TRBV7-2 to TRBJ2-2; D remains ambiguous. V was pared by 5 bases and J by 0 bases, with 13 bases between. The CDR3 spans 16 residues. From germline, CDR1 is SGHTA and CDR2 FQGNSA. The CDR3: CASSPSTSPNTGELFF. The CDR3 DNA follows: TGTGCCAGCAGCCCCTCGACAAGCCCGAACACCGGGGAGCTGTTTTTT.

The chain links TRBV5-1 to TRBJ2-7; 11 bases agree with TRBD2. The germline CDR1 and CDR2 sequences are SGHRS and YFSETQ. J was trimmed by 6 bases and V by 0 bases; bases with no gene match: 8. The CDR3 is 16 amino acids. In DNA, the CDR3 is TGCGCCAGCAGCTTGGCTTTTCTAGCGGGAGGATTCGAGCAGTACTTC. Protein: CASSLAFLAGGFEQYF.

This clonotype is medium-sized by share. V gene TRBV20-1 combines with J gene TRBJ2-5, with D tentatively TRBD1 (6 bases). CDR3 length equals 13 residues. The germline V gene has CDR1 DFQATT and CDR2 SNEGSKA (reference sequence). V lost 3 bases, J lost 5 bases, and 13 bases lay in between. The CDR3 protein is CSARDDRFETQYF. Here the CDR3 DNA reads TGCAGTGCTAGGGACGACAGGTTTGAGACCCAGTACTTC.

The chain combines TRBV5-1 with TRBJ2-5; D is undetermined. The length of the CDR3 is 11 residues. Trimming shortened V by 4 bases and J by 3 bases, and 4 bases separated the two germline ends. Germline CDR1 is SGHRS and CDR2 is YFSETQ. The CDR3 loop is CASSEKETQYF. The CDR3 coding sequence is TGCGCCAGCAGCGAAAAAGAGACCCAGTACTTC.

The chain couples TRBV9 to TRBJ1-5; the D is unclear. The CDR3 has 15 amino acids. The ends were cut back, 0 bases at V and 4 bases at J, with 11 bases in the middle. Per germline, CDR1 SGDLS and CDR2 YYNGEE. CDR3 in amino acids: CASSVAPSSNQPQHF. CDR3 nucleotide sequence: TGTGCCAGCAGCGTAGCCCCGAGCAGTAATCAGCCCCAGCATTTT.

This clonotype was detected ten times or more. The chain links TRBV12-3 or TRBV12-4 to TRBJ2-5; D ambiguous. This CDR3 is built from 13 residues. V was cut by 3 bases and J by 3 bases, with 8 bases left in between. CDR3 loop: CASSLSRKETQYF. In DNA form, the CDR3 reads TGTGCCAGCAGTTTGAGTCGGAAAGAGACCCAGTACTTC.

This clonotype showed up many times. The rearrangement links TRBV7-2 to TRBJ1-1; D gene unclear. From germline, CDR1 is SGHTA and CDR2 FQGNSA. V lost 1 base, J lost 0 bases, and 6 bases lay in between. The CDR3 runs to 14 residues. The CDR3 nucleotides read TGTGCCAGCAGCTTAGTTATAGTGAACACTGAAGCTTTCTTT. It is translated as CASSLVIVNTEAFF.

The sample holds many counts of this clonotype. The V and J genes are TRBV9 and TRBJ1-4, with D hard to call. Germline values: CDR1 SGDLS, CDR2 YYNGEE. With 0 bases removed from V and 5 bases from J, the gap between germline ends came to 11 bases. This CDR3 is 15 amino acids long. DNA of the CDR3: TGTGCCAGCAGCGTAGGTGGCAGGAGAAATGAAAAACTGTTTTTT. It specifies CASSVGGRRNEKLFF.

In its sample, this clonotype was seen many times. The chain carries TRBV7-2 and TRBJ2-3; the D is unclear. The CDR3 totals 17 residues. Germline V gives CDR1 SGHTA, CDR2 FQGNSA. Between the trimmed V and J ends, which lost 0 bases and 7 bases, there was a span of 20 bases. CDR3 sequence: CASSLAHQRTTMYTQYF. The CDR3 coding sequence is TGTGCCAGCAGCTTAGCGCACCAGCGAACAACCATGTATACGCAGTATTTT.

The sample holds many counts of this clonotype. The rearrangement uses TRBV3-1 and TRBJ1-5; D remains ambiguous. The CDR3 totals 15 residues. Germline V gives CDR1 LGHDT, CDR2 YNNKEL (reference sequence). Deletions cut 1 base from V and 2 bases from J, with 9 bases between. In DNA, the CDR3 is TGTGCCAGCAGCCAAGGGAGGCAGGGCAATCAGCCCCAGCATTTT. It encodes CASSQGRQGNQPQHF. Complete variable domain (other parts from reference TRBV3-1 and TRBJ1-5): DTAVSQTPKYLVTQMGNDKSIKCEQNLGHDTMYWYKQDSKKFLKIMFSYNNKELIINETVPNRFSPKSPDKAHLNLHINSLELGDSAVYFCASSQGRQGNQPQHFGDGTRLSIL.

There are a few counts of this clonotype. The chain has TRBV28 and TRBJ2-7; a weak D match, TRBD1 (6 bases). Looked up from germline, CDR1 is MDHEN and CDR2 is SYDVKM. There are 14 residues in the CDR3. V dropped 7 bases and J dropped 2 bases, with 15 bases sitting between them. CDR3 sequence: CASTATGIAYEQYF. The CDR3 coding sequence is TGTGCCAGCACCGCAACAGGGATTGCCTACGAGCAGTACTTC.

The V call is TRBV7-9, the J call TRBJ2-5; 7 bases align to TRBD2. V shed 8 bases and J 2 bases; nucleotides not matched to a gene: 11. The CDR3 covers 15 residues. CDR1 is SEHNR, CDR2 FQNEAQ, per germline (reference sequence). CDR3 nucleotides: TGTGCCAGCGGCGCGACGGGCGGGAGACAAGAGACCCAGTACTTC. Translation: CASGATGGRQETQYF.

In this sample, this clonotype turned up a few times. The gene calls are TRBV12-3 or TRBV12-4 and TRBJ2-5; 9 nucleotides agree with TRBD2. The CDR3 has 12 amino acids. V shed 6 bases, J shed 9 bases, and the junction held 5 bases outside the gene matches. This CDR3 reads CASRVAGVAQYF. The CDR3 DNA reads TGTGCCAGCAGAGTAGCGGGAGTGGCCCAGTACTTC.

In its sample, this clonotype was seen many times. The V gene is TRBV5-1, the J gene TRBJ2-3; 7 nucleotides agree with TRBD1. Germline V gene lookup returns CDR1 SGHRS and CDR2 YFSETQ. This CDR3 spans 15 amino acids. J gave up 3 bases and V 4 bases, and 8 bases lay outside the gene matches. For the CDR3, the DNA is TGCGCCAGCAGCCAGGACAGGCATCAAACAGATACGCAGTATTTT. Its protein product is CASSQDRHQTDTQYF.

V usage is TRBV28 and J usage is TRBJ1-3; D is possibly TRBD1 (5 bases). Germline CDR1 is MDHEN and CDR2 is SYDVKM. The CDR3 spans 17 residues. V lost 3 bases to trimming and J lost 1 base, with 16 bases between them. DNA for the CDR3: TGTGCCAGCAGTTTGCCCGCAGGGAAGTTTTCTGGAAACACCATATATTTT. Its protein product is CASSLPAGKFSGNTIYF.

The chain links TRBV29-1 to TRBJ2-7; a possible D gene is TRBD1 (5 bases). Germline CDR1 is SQVTM and CDR2 is ANQGSEA. Between the trimmed V and J ends, which lost 8 bases and 4 bases, there was a span of 12 bases. The CDR3 loop spans 11 amino acids. DNA for the CDR3: TGCAGCCAGGGCAGGGTGTACGAGCAGTACTTC. Protein product: CSQGRVYEQYF.

This clonotype has more than one count but fewer than ten. This chain joins TRBV19 and TRBJ2-1; 11 bases are a match to TRBD2. The CDR3 spans 15 residues. CDR1 is LNHDA and CDR2 is SQIVND in the germline V gene (reference sequence). The V gene end was trimmed by 5 bases and the J gene end by 2 bases; junction bases not matched to a gene: 2. CDR3 coding DNA: TGTGCCAGTAGTGCGGGACTAGCGGCCTACAATGAGCAGTTCTTC. Encoded protein: CASSAGLAAYNEQFF.

This chain uses TRBV7-2 with TRBJ1-6; a possible D gene is TRBD1 (6 bases). Trimming left V 5 bases short and J 8 bases short, with 16 bases between. Germline V lookup: CDR1 SGHTA, CDR2 FQGNSA. This CDR3 comprises 15 residues. CDR3 residues: CASSLTGLGDSPLHF. DNA of the CDR3: TGTGCCAGCAGCCTTACAGGGTTAGGGGATTCACCCCTCCACTTT.

This chain joins TRBV29-1 and TRBJ2-2; TRBD1 agrees at 8 bases. V was clipped by 3 bases and J by 8 bases; unmatched bases: 8. Germline V lookup: CDR1 SQVTM, CDR2 ANQGSEA. The CDR3 is 14 residues long. The CDR3 DNA sequence: TGCAGCGTTGAGGGGCAGGGGGCTTATGGGGAGCTGTTTTTT. This sequence encodes CSVEGQGAYGELFF.

The sample holds many counts of this clonotype. This sequence joins TRBV20-1 and TRBJ2-1; 7 bases map to TRBD1. The CDR3 is made up of 15 amino acids. Germline V gene data show CDR1 as DFQATT and CDR2 as SNEGSKA (reference sequence). Trimming at V came to 0 bases and at J to 4 bases, leaving 6 bases not matched to a gene. Here the CDR3 DNA reads TGCAGTGCTAGAGATGCAGGACAGGAGTACAATGAGCAGTTCTTC. Translating gives CSARDAGQEYNEQFF.

The V call is TRBV7-9, the J call TRBJ1-1; no definite D call. Germline CDR1 SEHNR, CDR2 FQNEAQ (reference sequence). V dropped 5 bases and J dropped 3 bases, with 13 bases sitting between them. The CDR3 consists of 14 residues. CDR3 sequence (DNA): TGTGCCAGCAGCGTCCGAGGGCCGTACACTGAAGCTTTCTTT. Translated, it gives CASSVRGPYTEAFF.

The chain is built from TRBV11-2 and TRBJ2-1; D unresolved. Germline V gene data show CDR1 as SGHAT and CDR2 as FQNNGV. V was clipped by 5 bases and J by 4 bases, with 6 bases between them. The CDR3 is made up of 12 amino acids. CDR3 DNA: TGTGCCAGCAGCACCTTGTACAATGAGCAGTTCTTC. This codes for CASSTLYNEQFF.

The chain recombines TRBV6-2 or TRBV6-3 with TRBJ2-4; D is perhaps TRBD1 (5 bases). V lost 6 bases to trimming and J lost 0 bases, with 12 bases between them. The CDR3 covers 15 residues. Germline V CDR1 and CDR2: MNHEY, SVGEGT. CDR3 sequence reads: CASSPQGLAKNIQYF. The CDR3 DNA follows: TGTGCCAGCAGCCCCCAGGGATTAGCCAAAAACATTCAGTACTTC.